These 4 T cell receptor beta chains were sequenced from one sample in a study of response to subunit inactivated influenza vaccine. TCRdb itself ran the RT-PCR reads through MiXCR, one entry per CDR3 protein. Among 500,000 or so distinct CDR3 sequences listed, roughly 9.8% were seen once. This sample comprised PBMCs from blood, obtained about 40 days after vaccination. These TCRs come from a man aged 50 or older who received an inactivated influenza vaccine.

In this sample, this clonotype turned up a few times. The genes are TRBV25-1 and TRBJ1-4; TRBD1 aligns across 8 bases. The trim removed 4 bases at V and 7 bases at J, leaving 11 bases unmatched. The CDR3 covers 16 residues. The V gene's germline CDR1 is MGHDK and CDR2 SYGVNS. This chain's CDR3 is CASSVNSGTGSEKLFF. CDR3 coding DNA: TGTGCCAGCAGTGTTAACTCCGGGACAGGAAGTGAAAAACTGTTTTTT.

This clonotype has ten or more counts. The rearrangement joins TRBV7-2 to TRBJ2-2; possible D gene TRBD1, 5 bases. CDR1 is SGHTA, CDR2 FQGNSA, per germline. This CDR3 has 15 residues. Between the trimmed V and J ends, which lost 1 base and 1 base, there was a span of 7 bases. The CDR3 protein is CASSLGGVNTGELFF. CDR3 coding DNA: TGTGCCAGCAGCTTAGGGGGCGTGAACACCGGGGAGCTGTTTTTT.

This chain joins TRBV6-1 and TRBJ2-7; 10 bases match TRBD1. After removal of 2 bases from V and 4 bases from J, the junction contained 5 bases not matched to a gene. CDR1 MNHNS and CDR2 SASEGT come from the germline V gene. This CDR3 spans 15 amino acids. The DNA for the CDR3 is TGTGCCAGCAGTGAAATTGGGACAGGGGCTTACGAGCAGTACTTC. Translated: CASSEIGTGAYEQYF.

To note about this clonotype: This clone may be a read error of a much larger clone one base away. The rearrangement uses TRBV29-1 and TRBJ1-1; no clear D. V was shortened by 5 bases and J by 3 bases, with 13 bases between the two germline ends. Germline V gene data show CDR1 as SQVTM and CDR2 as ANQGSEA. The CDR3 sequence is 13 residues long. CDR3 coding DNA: TGCAGCGTTTGTCGGCGCATGTACACTGAAGCTTTCTTT. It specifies CSVCRRMYTEAFF.